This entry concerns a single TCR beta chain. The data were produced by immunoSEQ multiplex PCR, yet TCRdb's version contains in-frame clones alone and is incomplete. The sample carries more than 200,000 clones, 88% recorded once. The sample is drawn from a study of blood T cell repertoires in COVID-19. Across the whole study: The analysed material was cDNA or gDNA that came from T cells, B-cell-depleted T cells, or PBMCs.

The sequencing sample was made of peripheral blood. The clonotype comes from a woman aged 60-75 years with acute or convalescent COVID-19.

The CDR3 loop reads CASSLARGGNEKLFF. For the CDR3, the DNA is TGCGCCAGCAGCTTGGCCCGGGGGGGTAATGAAAAACTGTTTTTT. This sequence joins TRBV5-1 and TRBJ1-4; D might be TRBD1 (5 bases). From germline, CDR1 is SGHRS and CDR2 YFSETQ. This CDR3 region has 15 residues. V was clipped by 0 bases and J by 4 bases, with 10 bases between them.